This is a list of T cell receptor beta chains from one sample in a study of blood T cell repertoires in COVID-19. The protocol was immunoSEQ multiplex PCR, while the TCRdb copy is restricted to in-frame clones and leaves out a portion. This table holds about 150,000 clones, approximately 85% found once. Sequenced material: peripheral blood. These receptors were taken from a man aged 80 or over with COVID-19, enrolled during active disease. CDR3s leave out the opening cysteine and the closing phenylalanine or tryptophan. Fields, in order: J gene, V gene, CDR3 protein.

j_gene: TRBJ1-2
v_gene: TRBV4-3
CDR3aa: ASSQAQGTGGYT

j_gene: TRBJ2-5
v_gene: TRBV4-3
CDR3aa: ASSQQSQETQY

j_gene: TRBJ1-2
v_gene: TRBV12-3/TRBV12-4
CDR3aa: ASSLGQLYGYT

j_gene: TRBJ2-7
v_gene: TRBV6-5
CDR3aa: ASSYGGSPYEQY

j_gene: TRBJ2-5
v_gene: TRBV15
CDR3aa: ATSRDRGGETQY

j_gene: TRBJ2-5
v_gene: TRBV2
CDR3aa: ASTGGQAQETQY

j_gene: TRBJ2-3
v_gene: TRBV29-1
CDR3aa: SVEDITDTQY

j_gene: TRBJ2-7
v_gene: TRBV12-3/TRBV12-4
CDR3aa: ASTGTGGYEQY

j_gene: TRBJ1-2
v_gene: TRBV6-2/TRBV6-3
CDR3aa: ASNPTGNYGYT

j_gene: TRBJ1-1
v_gene: TRBV27
CDR3aa: ASSPGAGRNTEAF

j_gene: TRBJ1-1
v_gene: TRBV2
CDR3aa: ASTPDRGPEAF

j_gene: TRBJ2-1
v_gene: TRBV7-2
CDR3aa: ASSSGGYYNEQF

j_gene: TRBJ1-6
v_gene: TRBV18
CDR3aa: ASSPEPGVNSPLH

j_gene: TRBJ2-1
v_gene: TRBV20-1
CDR3aa: SASFQGGGGNEQF

j_gene: TRBJ2-1
v_gene: TRBV5-1
CDR3aa: ASSLGYTDEQF

j_gene: TRBJ2-1
v_gene: TRBV7-6
CDR3aa: ASSLEGGASYNEQF

j_gene: TRBJ2-3
v_gene: TRBV9
CDR3aa: ASSVRRISDTQY

j_gene: TRBJ1-4
v_gene: TRBV7-2
CDR3aa: ASSKGTGVREKLF

j_gene: TRBJ2-5
v_gene: TRBV7-8
CDR3aa: ASSPGQQETQY

j_gene: TRBJ2-5
v_gene: TRBV9
CDR3aa: ASTLAGGQETQY

j_gene: TRBJ2-4
v_gene: TRBV4-3
CDR3aa: ASSQDPQGAKNIQY

j_gene: TRBJ1-1
v_gene: TRBV19
CDR3aa: ASSIGGGATEAF

j_gene: TRBJ2-1
v_gene: TRBV6-6
CDR3aa: ASGRGSNEQF

j_gene: TRBJ1-1
v_gene: TRBV6-2/TRBV6-3
CDR3aa: ASSYQVLTEAF

j_gene: TRBJ1-4
v_gene: TRBV14
CDR3aa: ASSQSGTPEKLF

j_gene: TRBJ2-3
v_gene: TRBV4-2
CDR3aa: ASSQNEGFTDTQY

j_gene: TRBJ2-2
v_gene: TRBV5-6
CDR3aa: ASSLLKRTYGELF

j_gene: TRBJ2-7
v_gene: TRBV5-1
CDR3aa: ASSLQGQGLSGEQY

j_gene: TRBJ1-1
v_gene: TRBV5-4
CDR3aa: ASSSQGDMNTEAF

j_gene: TRBJ2-3
v_gene: TRBV13
CDR3aa: ASSSPYTSGGAGTDTQY

j_gene: TRBJ2-7
v_gene: TRBV4-2
CDR3aa: ASSQDIDSSYEQY

j_gene: TRBJ1-1
v_gene: TRBV7-9
CDR3aa: ASSLVGGGRAF

j_gene: TRBJ1-2
v_gene: TRBV27
CDR3aa: ASSFWDRGRRGYT

j_gene: TRBJ2-5
v_gene: TRBV5-5
CDR3aa: ASSVDRQETQY